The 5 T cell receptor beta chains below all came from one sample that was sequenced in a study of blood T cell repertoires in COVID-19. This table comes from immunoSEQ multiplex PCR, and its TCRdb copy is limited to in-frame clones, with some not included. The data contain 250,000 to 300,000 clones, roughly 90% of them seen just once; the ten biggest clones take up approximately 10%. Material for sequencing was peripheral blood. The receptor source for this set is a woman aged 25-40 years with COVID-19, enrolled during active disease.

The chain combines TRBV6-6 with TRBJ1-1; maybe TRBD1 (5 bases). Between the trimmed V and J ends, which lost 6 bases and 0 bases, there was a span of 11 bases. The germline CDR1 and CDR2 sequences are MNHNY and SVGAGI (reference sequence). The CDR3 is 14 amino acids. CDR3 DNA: TGTGCCAGCAGCGTGGGGGGATTGAACACTGAAGCTTTCTTT. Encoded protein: CASSVGGLNTEAFF.

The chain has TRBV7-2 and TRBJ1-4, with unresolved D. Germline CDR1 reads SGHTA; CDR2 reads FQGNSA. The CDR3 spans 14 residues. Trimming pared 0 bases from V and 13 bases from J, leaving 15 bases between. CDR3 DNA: TGTGCCAGCAGCTTAGCGGCAGGAGGGATAACACTGTTTTTT. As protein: CASSLAAGGITLFF.

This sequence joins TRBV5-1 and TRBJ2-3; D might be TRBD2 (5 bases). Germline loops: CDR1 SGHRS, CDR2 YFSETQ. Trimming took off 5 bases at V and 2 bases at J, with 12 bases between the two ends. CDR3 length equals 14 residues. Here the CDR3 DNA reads TGCGCCAGCAGTCCGGACTCCACCACAGATACGCAGTATTTT. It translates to CASSPDSTTDTQYF.

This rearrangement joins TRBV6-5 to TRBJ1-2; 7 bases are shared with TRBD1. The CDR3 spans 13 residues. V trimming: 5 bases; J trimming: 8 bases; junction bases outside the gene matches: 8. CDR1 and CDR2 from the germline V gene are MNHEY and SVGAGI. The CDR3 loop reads CASSPPTGRGYTF. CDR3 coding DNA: TGTGCCAGCAGTCCCCCGACAGGGAGAGGCTACACCTTC.

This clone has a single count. The CDR3 loop is CASSLVQAGLAGYNEQFF. Written as DNA, the CDR3 is TGTGCCAGCAGCTTAGTTCAAGCGGGACTAGCGGGATACAATGAGCAGTTCTTC. The V call is TRBV7-2, the J call TRBJ2-1, with TRBD2 matching over 13 bases. This CDR3 region has 18 residues. Per the germline V gene, CDR1 is SGHTA and CDR2 is FQGNSA. V was clipped by 1 base and J by 4 bases; unmatched bases: 7. The full variable domain, its missing parts supplied by reference TRBV7-2 and TRBJ2-1, is GAGVSQSPSNKVTEKGKDVELRCDPISGHTALYWYRQSLGQGLEFLIYFQGNSAPDKSGLPSDRFSAERTGGSVSTLTIQRTQQEDSAVYLCASSLVQAGLAGYNEQFFGPGTRLTVL.